This T cell receptor beta chain was retrieved from a study of early T cells in non-severe SARS-CoV-2 infection. This clonotype was observed many times. The CDR3 totals 15 residues. Trimming took 6 bases from V and 8 from J; bases not matched to a gene: 16. Germline V lookup: CDR1 SGHRS, CDR2 YFSETQ. MiXCR, applied by TCRdb to the 5' RACE reads, yields one record per CDR3 protein. The sample shows about 21,000 distinct CDR3 sequences, 4% to 5% of them seen only once. V and J are TRBV5-1 and TRBJ1-2, with 7 bases matching TRBD1. The sequencing sample was made of whole blood. This receptor was obtained from an adult who was a healthcare worker with PCR-confirmed SARS-CoV-2 infection or an uninfected control (not recorded which). The CDR3 DNA is TGCGCCAGCACCCCTTCTCCCGGGACAGTCTTCGGCTACACCTTC. Translating gives CASTPSPGTVFGYTF.